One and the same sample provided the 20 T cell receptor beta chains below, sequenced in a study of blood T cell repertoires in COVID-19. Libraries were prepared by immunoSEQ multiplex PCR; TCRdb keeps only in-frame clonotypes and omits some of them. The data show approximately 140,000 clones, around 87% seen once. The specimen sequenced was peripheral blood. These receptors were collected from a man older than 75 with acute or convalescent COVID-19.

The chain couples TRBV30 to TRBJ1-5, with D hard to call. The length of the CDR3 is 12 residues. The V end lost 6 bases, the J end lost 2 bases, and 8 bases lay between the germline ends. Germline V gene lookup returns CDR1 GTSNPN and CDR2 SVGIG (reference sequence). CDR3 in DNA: TGTGCCTGTGCTTCGGGCAATCAGCCCCAGCATTTT. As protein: CACASGNQPQHF.

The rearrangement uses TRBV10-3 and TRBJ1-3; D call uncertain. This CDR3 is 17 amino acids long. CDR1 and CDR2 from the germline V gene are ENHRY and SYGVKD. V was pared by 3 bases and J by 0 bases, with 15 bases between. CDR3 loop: CAISDTVGLSSGNTIYF. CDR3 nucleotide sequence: TGTGCCATCAGTGACACAGTAGGCCTGAGCTCTGGAAACACCATATATTTT.

CDR3 nucleotide sequence: TGTGCCAGCAGCTCCCTTGGACAGTACACTGAAGCTTTCTTT. Translated, it gives CASSSLGQYTEAFF. This chain connects TRBV5-5 to TRBJ1-1; maybe TRBD1 (6 bases). Germline CDR1 and CDR2: SGHKS and YYEKEE (reference sequence). Trimming removed 3 bases at V and 3 bases at J, with 12 bases between. The CDR3 runs 14 residues.

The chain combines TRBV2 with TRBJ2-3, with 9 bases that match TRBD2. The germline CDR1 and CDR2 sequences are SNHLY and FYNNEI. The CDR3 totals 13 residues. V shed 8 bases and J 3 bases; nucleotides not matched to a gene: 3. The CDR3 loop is CASRSGRTDTQYF. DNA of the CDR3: TGTGCCAGCCGGAGCGGGAGGACAGATACGCAGTATTTT.

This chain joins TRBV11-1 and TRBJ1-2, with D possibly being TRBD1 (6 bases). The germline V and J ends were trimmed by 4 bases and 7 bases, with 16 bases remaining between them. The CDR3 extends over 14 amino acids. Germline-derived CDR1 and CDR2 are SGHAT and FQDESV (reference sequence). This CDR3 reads CASSSKPTGTGYTF. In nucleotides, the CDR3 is TGTGCCAGCAGCTCTAAGCCAACAGGGACTGGCTACACCTTC.

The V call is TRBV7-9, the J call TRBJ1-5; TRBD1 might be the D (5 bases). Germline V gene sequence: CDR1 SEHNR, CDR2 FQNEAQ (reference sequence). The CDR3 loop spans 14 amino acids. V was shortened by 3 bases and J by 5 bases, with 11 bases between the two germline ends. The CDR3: CASSLGHVDQPQHF. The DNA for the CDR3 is TGTGCCAGCAGCTTGGGGCATGTTGATCAGCCCCAGCATTTT.

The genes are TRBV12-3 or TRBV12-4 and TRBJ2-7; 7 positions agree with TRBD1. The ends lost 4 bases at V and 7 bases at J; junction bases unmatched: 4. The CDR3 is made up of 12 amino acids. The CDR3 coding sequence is TGTGCCAGCAGTTCCGGACAGGCGGAGCAGTACTTC. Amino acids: CASSSGQAEQYF.

Here the CDR3 DNA reads TGTGCCAGCAGCTTAACGTTGGGAGGAGATACGCAGTATTTT. Protein product: CASSLTLGGDTQYF. The rearrangement joins TRBV11-3 to TRBJ2-3, with D maybe TRBD2 (6 bases). Between the trimmed V and J ends, which lost 2 bases and 5 bases, there was a span of 11 bases. In germline, CDR1 is SGHNT, CDR2 YENEEA. The CDR3 has 14 amino acids.

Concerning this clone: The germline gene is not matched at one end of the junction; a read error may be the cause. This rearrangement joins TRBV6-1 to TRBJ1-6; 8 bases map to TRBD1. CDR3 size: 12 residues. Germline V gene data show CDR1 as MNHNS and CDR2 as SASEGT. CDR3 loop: CASSESWDRPFF. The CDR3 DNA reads TGTGCCAGCAGTGAATCATGGGACAGGCCTTTTTTC.

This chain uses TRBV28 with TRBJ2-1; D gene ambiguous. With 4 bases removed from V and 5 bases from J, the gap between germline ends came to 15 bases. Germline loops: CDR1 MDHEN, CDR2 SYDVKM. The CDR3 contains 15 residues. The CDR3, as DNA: TGTGCCAGCAGTTCTACCCCGGGTCCTCACAATGAGCAGTTCTTC. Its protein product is CASSSTPGPHNEQFF.

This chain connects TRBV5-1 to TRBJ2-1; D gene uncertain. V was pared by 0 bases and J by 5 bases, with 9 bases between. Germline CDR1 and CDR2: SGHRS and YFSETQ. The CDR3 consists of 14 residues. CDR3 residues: CASSLGQAHNEQFF. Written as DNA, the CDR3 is TGCGCCAGCAGCTTGGGGCAGGCTCACAATGAGCAGTTCTTC.

The CDR3 nucleotides read TGTGCCAGCAGCCCCGGGACAGGGGGGATCTCCTACGAGCAGTACTTC. Its protein product is CASSPGTGGISYEQYF. The chain links TRBV7-3 to TRBJ2-7; the match to TRBD1 covers 11 bases. The junction had 6 bases not matched to a gene; V was cut back by 5 bases and J by 0 bases. Per the germline V gene, CDR1 is SGHTA and CDR2 is FQGTGA. The CDR3 runs to 16 residues.

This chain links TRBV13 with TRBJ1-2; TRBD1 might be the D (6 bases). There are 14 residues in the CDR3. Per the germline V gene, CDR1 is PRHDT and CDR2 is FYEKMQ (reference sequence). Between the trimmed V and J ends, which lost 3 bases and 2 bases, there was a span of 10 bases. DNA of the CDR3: TGTGCCAGCAGCTTTAGGGACAACAACTATGGCTACACCTTC. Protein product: CASSFRDNNYGYTF.

CDR3 sequence: CSASRGGNTEAFF. Written as DNA, the CDR3 is TGCAGTGCTAGTCGAGGGGGGAACACTGAAGCTTTCTTT. The chain recombines TRBV20-1 with TRBJ1-1; D perhaps matches TRBD1 (6 bases). The CDR3 is 13 residues long. Germline assignment: CDR1 DFQATT and CDR2 SNEGSKA (reference sequence). Trimming took off 3 bases at V and 1 base at J, with 9 bases between the two ends.

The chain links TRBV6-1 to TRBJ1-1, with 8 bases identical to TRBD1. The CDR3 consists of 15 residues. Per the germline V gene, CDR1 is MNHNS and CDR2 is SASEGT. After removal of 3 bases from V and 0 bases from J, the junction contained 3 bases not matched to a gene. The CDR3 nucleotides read TGTGCCAGCAGTGAGGACAGGGTGTTGAACACTGAAGCTTTCTTT. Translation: CASSEDRVLNTEAFF.

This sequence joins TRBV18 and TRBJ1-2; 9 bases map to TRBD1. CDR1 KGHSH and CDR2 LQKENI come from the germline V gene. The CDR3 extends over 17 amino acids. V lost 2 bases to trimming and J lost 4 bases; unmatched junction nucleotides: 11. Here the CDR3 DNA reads TGTGCCAGCTCACCAGGGCGATTCGTGGGACAGGGCTATGGCTACACCTTC. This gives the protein CASSPGRFVGQGYGYTF.

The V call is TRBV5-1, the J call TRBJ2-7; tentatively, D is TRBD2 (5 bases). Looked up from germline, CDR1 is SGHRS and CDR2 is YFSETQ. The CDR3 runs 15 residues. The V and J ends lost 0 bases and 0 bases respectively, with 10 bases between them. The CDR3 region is CASSLEASSSYEQYF. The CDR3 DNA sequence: TGCGCCAGCAGCTTGGAGGCTAGCAGCTCCTACGAGCAGTACTTC.

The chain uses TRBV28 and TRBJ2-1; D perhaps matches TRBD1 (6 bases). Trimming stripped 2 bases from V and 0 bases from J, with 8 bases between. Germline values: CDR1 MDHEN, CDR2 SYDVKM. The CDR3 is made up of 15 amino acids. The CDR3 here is CASSLRGSSYNEQFF. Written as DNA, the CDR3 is TGTGCCAGCAGTTTAAGGGGGAGCTCCTACAATGAGCAGTTCTTC. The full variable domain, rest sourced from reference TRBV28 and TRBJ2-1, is DVKVTQSSRYLVKRTGEKVFLECVQDMDHENMFWYRQDPGLGLRLIYFSYDVKMKEKGDIPEGYSVSREKKERFSLILESASTNQTSMYLCASSLRGSSYNEQFFGPGTRLTVL.

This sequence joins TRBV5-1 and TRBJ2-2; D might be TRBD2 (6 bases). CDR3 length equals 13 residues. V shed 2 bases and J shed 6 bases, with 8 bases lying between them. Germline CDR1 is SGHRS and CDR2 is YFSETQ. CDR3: CASSFGGSGELFF. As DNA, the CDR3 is TGCGCCAGCAGCTTCGGGGGTTCCGGGGAGCTGTTTTTT.

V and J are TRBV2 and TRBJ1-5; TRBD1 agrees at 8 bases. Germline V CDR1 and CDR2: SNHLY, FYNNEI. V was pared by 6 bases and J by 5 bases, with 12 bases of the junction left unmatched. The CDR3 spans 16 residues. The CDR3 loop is CASRRDRTGLYQPQHF. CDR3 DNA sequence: TGTGCCAGCAGGAGGGACAGGACAGGACTCTATCAGCCCCAGCATTTT.